A single sample gave rise to the 30 T cell receptor beta chains below, sequenced in a study of long-term antiretroviral therapy in people with HIV. Investigators performed immunoSEQ version v3.0 at survey level. TCRdb's copy holds only in-frame clones and misses some; the assay was immunoSEQ multiplex PCR. This sample carries just over 35,000 clones, roughly 93% of them seen once, and the ten largest clones take 3.6%. The input for sequencing was unsorted PBMCs, taken 4.1 years after starting antiretroviral therapy. The source of these receptors is a woman in her 50s with HIV.

The chain recombines TRBV5-1 with TRBJ1-5; the match to TRBD1 covers 8 bases. The germline V gene has CDR1 SGHRS and CDR2 YFSETQ. The CDR3 consists of 15 residues. The V and J ends lost 4 bases and 4 bases, in that order; junction bases with no gene match: 7. The CDR3 sequence: CASSPGTGWNQPQHF. The CDR3, as DNA: TGCGCCAGCAGCCCCGGGACAGGATGGAATCAGCCCCAGCATTTT.

The V gene is TRBV19, the J gene TRBJ2-3; 9 bases align to TRBD1. Per the germline V gene, CDR1 is LNHDA and CDR2 is SQIVND (reference sequence). The CDR3 runs 15 residues. V lost 6 bases to trimming and J lost 0 bases; unmatched junction nucleotides: 4. The CDR3 DNA follows: TGTGCCAGTAGCGACAGGGGGGGCAGCACAGATACGCAGTATTTT. It codes for CASSDRGGSTDTQYF.

The V and J genes are TRBV10-3 and TRBJ1-1, with D uncertain. V lost 2 bases, J lost 11 bases, and 15 bases lay in between. CDR3 size: 13 residues. The germline CDR1 and CDR2 sequences are ENHRY and SYGVKD. The CDR3 is CAISEGNEVRAFF. DNA for the CDR3: TGTGCCATCAGTGAGGGAAATGAAGTGCGGGCTTTCTTT.

This clone has a single count. The chain carries TRBV5-1 and TRBJ1-2; the D gene is possibly TRBD1 (6 bases). V shed 4 bases and J shed 11 bases, with 18 bases lying between them. The CDR3 runs to 13 residues. Germline assignment: CDR1 SGHRS and CDR2 YFSETQ. CDR3 sequence reads: CASSLPSDSQYTF. CDR3 nucleotides: TGCGCCAGCAGCCTCCCGTCGGACAGCCAGTACACCTTC.

This clone is a singleton in its sample. The chain couples TRBV9 to TRBJ1-3; tentative D call: TRBD1 (6 bases). Germline V gene data show CDR1 as SGDLS and CDR2 as YYNGEE. V was trimmed by 4 bases and J by 3 bases, leaving 17 bases between them. This CDR3 is built from 16 residues. The CDR3 bases are TGTGCCAGCAGCTTGAACAGGGATAGGAGTGGAAACACCATATATTTT. It encodes CASSLNRDRSGNTIYF.

A single count supports this clone. This chain joins TRBV9 and TRBJ1-6; a possible D gene is TRBD1 (5 bases). CDR3 length: 14 amino acids. Per the germline V gene, CDR1 is SGDLS and CDR2 is YYNGEE. The V gene lost 6 bases and the J gene lost 1 base, with 8 bases spanning the gap. CDR3 residues: CASTGGSYNSPLHF. The CDR3 DNA follows: TGTGCCAGCACTGGGGGGTCCTATAATTCACCCCTCCACTTT.

The chain has TRBV6-4 and TRBJ1-1; weak D call: TRBD1 (5 bases). The CDR3 is 15 residues long. The V gene lost 4 bases and the J gene lost 4 bases, with 16 bases spanning the gap. The germline V gene has CDR1 MRHNA and CDR2 SNTAGT. The CDR3 reads CASSALPGGITEAFF. The CDR3, as DNA: TGTGCCAGCAGTGCATTGCCGGGGGGTATCACTGAAGCTTTCTTT.

Remarks on this clone: This CDR3 is also generated by other DNA sequences in the sample. The chain combines TRBV4-1 with TRBJ1-6; the match to TRBD1 covers 8 bases. Trimming cost V 4 bases and J 6 bases; bases outside gene matches: 14. Germline CDR1 and CDR2: MGHRA and YSYEKL. This CDR3 is 18 amino acids long. The CDR3 DNA is TGCGCCAGCAGCCGCTTTCCAGGACAGGGCAGTCTTAATTCACCCCTCCACTTT. Amino acid sequence: CASSRFPGQGSLNSPLHF.

The genes are TRBV19 and TRBJ2-6, with no clear D. The CDR3 consists of 16 residues. V was cut by 1 base and J by 0 bases, with 7 bases left in between. Per germline, CDR1 LNHDA and CDR2 SQIVND (reference sequence). The CDR3 DNA is TGTGCCAGTAGTATAGGGCTGGGCTCTGGGGCCAACGTCCTGACTTTC. Its protein is CASSIGLGSGANVLTF.

The chain recombines TRBV27 with TRBJ2-7; no clear D. V was cut by 6 bases and J by 0 bases, with 15 bases left in between. The germline gives CDR1 MNHEY, CDR2 SMNVEV (reference sequence). This CDR3 region has 15 residues. CDR3 residues: CASSLEKYSSYEQYF. The DNA for the CDR3 is TGTGCCAGCAGCCTTGAAAAATACAGCTCCTACGAGCAGTACTTC.

This sequence joins TRBV7-9 and TRBJ1-1, with 7 bases fitting TRBD1. The CDR3 length is 15 residues. The trim removed 4 bases at V and 6 bases at J, leaving 11 bases unmatched. CDR1 is SEHNR and CDR2 is FQNEAQ in the germline V gene (reference sequence). DNA of the CDR3: TGTGCCAGCAGCTCAATACAGGGGCGGGAAGCTGAAGCTTTCTTT. Translated, it gives CASSSIQGREAEAFF. The full variable domain, with the rest looked up from reference TRBV7-9 and TRBJ1-1, is DTGVSQNPRHKITKRGQNVTFRCDPISEHNRLYWYRQTLGQGPEFLTYFQNEAQLEKSRLLSDRFSAERPKGSFSTLEIQRTEQGDSAMYLCASSSIQGREAEAFFGQGTRLTVV.

This clone was recorded only once. V is TRBV6-1 and J is TRBJ2-1; TRBD1 or TRBD2 may be the D gene (5 bases each). The V end was cut by 1 base, the J end by 5 bases, with 18 bases between. The CDR3 is made up of 17 amino acids. Germline V gene lookup returns CDR1 MNHNS and CDR2 SASEGT. The CDR3 here is CASSEVWDAGNDNEQFF. The CDR3 region has the DNA TGTGCCAGCAGTGAAGTTTGGGACGCCGGTAACGACAATGAGCAGTTCTTC.

The sample holds one count of this clone. The chain is built from TRBV6-6 and TRBJ1-2; maybe TRBD1 (5 bases). Trimming removed 0 bases at V and 2 bases at J, with 7 bases between. This CDR3 has 14 residues. Germline V CDR1 and CDR2: MNHNY, SVGAGI (reference sequence). CDR3 coding DNA: TGTGCCAGCAGTTACTCGGCAGGGAACTATGGCTACACCTTC. It codes for CASSYSAGNYGYTF.

The V gene is TRBV7-3, the J gene TRBJ2-7; TRBD1 matches at 8 bases. Germline loops: CDR1 SGHTA, CDR2 FQGTGA. V trimming: 1 base; J trimming: 4 bases; junction bases outside the gene matches: 3. This CDR3 is built from 14 residues. The chain's CDR3 is CASSLNRGDYEQYF. Here the CDR3 DNA reads TGTGCCAGCAGCTTAAACAGGGGGGATTACGAGCAGTACTTC.

The chain links TRBV19 to TRBJ2-6; D is perhaps TRBD1 or TRBD2 (5 bases each). The V end was cut by 3 bases, the J end by 3 bases, with 12 bases between. The CDR3 length is 16 residues. Germline values: CDR1 LNHDA, CDR2 SQIVND (reference sequence). The CDR3 sequence: CASSIYGDDGANVLTF. The CDR3 DNA sequence: TGTGCCAGTAGTATTTACGGGGACGATGGGGCCAACGTCCTGACTTTC.

The J gene is TRBJ1-2, the V gene TRBV4-3; a weak D match, TRBD1 (6 bases). With 2 bases removed from V and 2 bases from J, the gap between germline ends came to 15 bases. Germline values: CDR1 LGHNA, CDR2 YSLEER. CDR3 length: 16 amino acids. Here the CDR3 DNA reads TGCGCCAGCAGCCAACACCGGGGGCAGGGGAACTATGGCTACACCTTC. This gives the protein CASSQHRGQGNYGYTF.

This chain joins TRBV5-8 and TRBJ1-2; D unresolved. This CDR3 contains 15 residues. With 3 bases removed from V and 3 bases from J, the gap between germline ends came to 15 bases. Per the germline V gene, CDR1 is SGHTS and CDR2 is YDEGEE. The CDR3: CASSSTFSGDYGYTF. CDR3 nucleotide sequence: TGTGCCAGCAGCTCAACCTTTTCCGGGGACTATGGCTACACCTTC.

V usage is TRBV6-1 and J usage is TRBJ1-2; D is possibly TRBD1 (5 bases). Trimming removed 0 bases from V and 4 bases from J, with 12 bases in between. The CDR3 has 15 amino acids. Germline CDR1 reads MNHNS; CDR2 reads SASEGT. The CDR3 nucleotides are TGTGCCAGCAGTGAAGCGGGGCGGCGGGTCTATGGCTACACCTTC. It is translated as CASSEAGRRVYGYTF.

The chain recombines TRBV7-2 with TRBJ1-2; D may be TRBD1 (5 bases). Deletions cut 4 bases from V and 7 bases from J, with 16 bases between. Per germline, CDR1 SGHTA and CDR2 FQGNSA. This CDR3 contains 14 residues. The CDR3 bases are TGTGCCAGCAGCTCAGTTGGGGGGGTGGGTGGCTACACCTTC. It translates to CASSSVGGVGGYTF.

The chain is built from TRBV9 and TRBJ2-5, with unresolved D. Germline CDR1 SGDLS, CDR2 YYNGEE. The ends were cut back, 0 bases at V and 3 bases at J, with 6 bases in the middle. This CDR3 is 13 amino acids long. CDR3 DNA: TGTGCCAGCAGCGTAGCTGGGGAAGAGACCCAGTACTTC. As protein: CASSVAGEETQYF.

The V call is TRBV7-9, the J call TRBJ2-3; D is unresolved. Germline CDR1 SEHNR, CDR2 FQNEAQ (reference sequence). Trimming removed 10 bases at V and 2 bases at J, with 19 bases between. The CDR3 runs to 15 residues. The CDR3 protein is CAIRLGWLLTDTQYF. For the CDR3, the DNA is TGTGCCATTCGGCTTGGGTGGCTTCTCACAGATACGCAGTATTTT.

The J gene is TRBJ1-4, the V gene TRBV29-1; 9 nucleotides agree with TRBD1. The CDR3 loop spans 13 amino acids. Germline CDR1 reads SQVTM; CDR2 reads ANQGSEA. After removal of 6 bases from V and 8 bases from J, the junction contained 7 bases not matched to a gene. CDR3 nucleotide sequence: TGCAGCGTGGTGGACAGGGGAGGAGAAAAACTGTTTTTT. The encoded protein is CSVVDRGGEKLFF.

Comment on this clone: Germline and junction disagree at one end, which may indicate a read error. The genes are TRBV5-4 and TRBJ1-3, with D hard to call. CDR1 SGHNT and CDR2 YYREEE come from the germline V gene (reference sequence). The CDR3 covers 12 residues. The CDR3 coding sequence is TGTGCCAGCAGCTTGGCCTCATCGGGTGAGGATTTT. Its translation is CASSLASSGEDF.

V and J are TRBV6-1 and TRBJ2-3; TRBD1 is a possible D gene (6 bases). This CDR3 is built from 17 residues. In germline, CDR1 is MNHNS, CDR2 SASEGT. V was cut by 4 bases and J by 0 bases, with 17 bases left in between. CDR3 in DNA: TGTGCCAGCAGTGCCCAAGGACAGTTGCCGAGCACAGATACGCAGTATTTT. Translation gives CASSAQGQLPSTDTQYF.

V is TRBV11-1 and J is TRBJ2-7; 9 nucleotides align to TRBD1. This CDR3 region has 19 residues. J was trimmed by 3 bases and V by 1 base; bases with no gene match: 16. Germline CDR1 is SGHAT and CDR2 is FQDESV (reference sequence). The DNA for the CDR3 is TGTGCCAGCAGCTTAGTACGGACAGGGGCGGTAGTAGAGAGCTACGAGCAGTACTTC. Its protein product is CASSLVRTGAVVESYEQYF. Based on the CDR3 plus reference TRBV11-1 and TRBJ2-7, the full variable domain is EAEVAQSPRYKITEKSQAVAFWCDPISGHATLYWYRQILGQGPELLVQFQDESVVDDSQLPKDRFSAERLKGVDSTLKIQPAELGDSAMYLCASSLVRTGAVVESYEQYFGPGTRLTVT.

V is TRBV27 and J is TRBJ2-7; no reliable D call. Germline V gene sequence: CDR1 MNHEY, CDR2 SMNVEV (reference sequence). V shed 4 bases and J shed 1 base, with 8 bases lying between them. This CDR3 spans 13 amino acids. CDR3 sequence: CASSSYGSYEQYF. CDR3 nucleotides: TGTGCCAGCAGTTCGTACGGTTCCTACGAGCAGTACTTC.

The rearrangement uses TRBV5-6 and TRBJ2-5; tentatively, D is TRBD2 (6 bases). Looked up from germline, CDR1 is SGHDT and CDR2 is YYEEEE. CDR3 size: 15 residues. V was shortened by 0 bases and J by 5 bases, with 14 bases between the two germline ends. The CDR3 DNA reads TGTGCCAGCAGCTTGGCGGCGGGGCACGGGGAGACCCAGTACTTC. It codes for CASSLAAGHGETQYF. Variable domain in full (rest from reference TRBV5-6 and TRBJ2-5): DAGVTQSPTHLIKTRGQQVTLRCSPKSGHDTVSWYQQALGQGPQFIFQYYEEEERQRGNFPDRFSGHQFPNYSSELNVNALLLGDSALYLCASSLAAGHGETQYFGPGTRLLVL.

The rearrangement links TRBV6-4 to TRBJ2-2; TRBD2 might be the D (5 bases). CDR3 length: 16 residues. Germline CDR1 reads MRHNA; CDR2 reads SNTAGT. The ends were cut back, 0 bases at V and 3 bases at J, with 11 bases in the middle. CDR3 sequence (DNA): TGTGCCAGCAGTGACTCCCCCAGCGGAGACACCGGGGAGCTGTTTTTT. Residues: CASSDSPSGDTGELFF.

The J gene is TRBJ2-7, the V gene TRBV16, with D hard to call. Looked up from germline, CDR1 is KGHSY and CDR2 is FQNENV. This CDR3 has 11 residues. V was pared by 1 base and J by 5 bases, with 3 bases between. The CDR3 DNA sequence: TGTGCCAGCAGCCAATTGGACGAGCAGTACTTC. Translated: CASSQLDEQYF.

This chain connects TRBV13 to TRBJ1-3; TRBD1 agrees at 8 bases. V lost 9 bases, J lost 2 bases, and 6 bases stayed unmatched. The CDR3 loop spans 14 amino acids. The germline gives CDR1 PRHDT, CDR2 FYEKMQ (reference sequence). CDR3 DNA: TGTGCCAGTAGATCGACAGGGGCTGGAAACACCATATATTTT. Translation: CASRSTGAGNTIYF.